A selection of T cell receptor beta chains follows, all from one sample in a study of T cell repertoires in cytomegalovirus infection. Each CDR3 protein is one row after TCRdb ran MiXCR on the reads. The data contain about 460,000 distinct CDR3 sequences, approximately 10% of them singletons. The specimen sequenced was PBMCs. The receptors stem from a human donor in good health (CMV status not recorded). Some clones in this sample may be carry-over from other donors' samples. The CDR3 runs from the conserved cysteine through the conserved F or W. The order of the fields is D gene, V gene, J gene, clone size, CDR3 protein, CDR3 DNA. A D gene is named only where the DNA matches it firmly. The listing skips clone size in some rows; elsewhere it reads once, few, many or a size class.

D gene: NA
V gene: TRBV7-6
J gene: TRBJ1-1
clone size: many
CDR3 protein: CASSSPGTLEAFF
CDR3 DNA: TGTGCCAGCAGCTCGCCCGGGACACTTGAAGCTTTCTTT

D gene: NA
V gene: TRBV11-2
J gene: TRBJ1-5
clone size: many
CDR3 protein: CASRRRDGNQPQHF
CDR3 DNA: TGTGCCAGCAGGAGAAGGGATGGAAATCAGCCCCAGCATTTT

D gene: NA
V gene: TRBV11-1
J gene: TRBJ2-7
clone size: many
CDR3 protein: CASSPRRGEQYF
CDR3 DNA: TGTGCCAGCAGCCCCCGAAGAGGCGAGCAGTACTTC

D gene: NA
V gene: TRBV6-2/TRBV6-3
J gene: TRBJ1-2
clone size: many
CDR3 protein: CASRPLNDRDYGYTF
CDR3 DNA: TGTGCCAGCAGACCCCTCAACGACAGAGACTATGGCTACACCTTC

D gene: TRBD1
V gene: TRBV7-8
J gene: TRBJ2-7
clone size: many
CDR3 protein: CASSSRTGKPYEQYF
CDR3 DNA: TGTGCCAGCAGCTCCCGGACAGGGAAGCCCTACGAGCAGTACTTC

D gene: NA
V gene: TRBV12-3/TRBV12-4
J gene: TRBJ1-6
clone size: many
CDR3 protein: CASSLTGNSPLHF
CDR3 DNA: TGTGCCAGCAGTTTGACAGGAAATTCACCCCTCCACTTT

D gene: TRBD1
V gene: TRBV20-1
J gene: TRBJ2-7
clone size: NA
CDR3 protein: CSALRGQGAYEQYF
CDR3 DNA: TGCAGTGCTTTAAGGGGACAGGGGGCCTACGAGCAGTACTTC

D gene: TRBD2
V gene: TRBV7-7
J gene: TRBJ2-7
clone size: NA
CDR3 protein: CASSLREGDSYEQYF
CDR3 DNA: TGTGCTAGCAGCTTACGGGAGGGAGACTCATACGAGCAGTACTTC

D gene: NA
V gene: TRBV7-6
J gene: TRBJ1-5
clone size: many
CDR3 protein: CASSLEGRNQPQHF
CDR3 DNA: TGTGCCAGCAGCTTAGAAGGACGCAATCAGCCCCAGCATTTT

D gene: NA
V gene: TRBV2
J gene: TRBJ2-7
clone size: NA
CDR3 protein: CASQGGSYEQYF
CDR3 DNA: TGTGCCTCCCAGGGGGGGTCCTACGAGCAGTACTTC

D gene: NA
V gene: TRBV2
J gene: TRBJ2-7
clone size: few
CDR3 protein: CASSELEVYEQYF
CDR3 DNA: TGTGCCAGCAGTGAACTAGAAGTCTACGAGCAGTACTTC

D gene: TRBD2
V gene: TRBV16
J gene: TRBJ2-7
clone size: NA
CDR3 protein: CASSNSGTSGSYEQYF
CDR3 DNA: TGTGCCAGCAGCAATTCCGGGACTAGCGGTTCCTACGAGCAGTACTTC